The clone carrying this T cell receptor (beta chain) was observed at least ten times. The antigen is not known. Stored at -80 C, 2 million PBMCs were the source of the unsorted libraries. By 5'RACE with 10-nucleotide random UMIs, the cDNA was made. MiXCR, applied by TCRdb to the 5' RACE reads, yields one record per CDR3 protein. Of roughly 62,000 distinct CDR3 sequences listed, less than 4% are singletons. The CDR3 loop spans 13 amino acids. From germline, CDR1 is DFQATT and CDR2 SNEGSKA (reference sequence). V lost 3 bases, J lost 1 base, and 9 bases lay in between. This sample was included in a study of neurological immune-mediated disorders. Whole-study findings and limits: Phylogenetically, 18 of 34 multiple sclerosis patients' repertoires fell into one related-CDR3 cluster, a possible signature. None of the CDR3 amino acid sequences of expanded clones recurred across subjects, suggesting private repertoires in all groups.

The specimen sequenced was PBMCs. The chain joins TRBV20-1 to TRBJ1-1; D uncertain. The receptor was isolated from a woman between 45 and 60 years old with multiple sclerosis. The CDR3 coding sequence is TGCAGTGCTAGTGGGCAGCCGAACACTGAAGCTTTCTTT. Translated, it gives CSASGQPNTEAFF.